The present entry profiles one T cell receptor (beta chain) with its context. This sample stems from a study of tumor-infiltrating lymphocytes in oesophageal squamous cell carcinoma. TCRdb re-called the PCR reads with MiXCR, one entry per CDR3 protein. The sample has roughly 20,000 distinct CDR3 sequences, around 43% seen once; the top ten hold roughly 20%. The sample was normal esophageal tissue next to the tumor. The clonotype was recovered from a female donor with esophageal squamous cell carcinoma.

CDR3 region: CASSTGTSAFQYQETQYF. CDR3 nucleotides: TGTGCCAGCAGTACCGGGACTAGCGCATTTCAGTACCAAGAGACCCAGTACTTC. The genes are TRBV12-3 or TRBV12-4 and TRBJ2-7; 10 nucleotides align to TRBD2. Gene TRBJ2-5 matches the end of the DNA better, so the J call may be wrong. This CDR3 is 18 amino acids long.